This T cell receptor beta chain was sequenced for a study of vaccination effects on CD4 cells after COVID-19. Turning to the study itself: It was two doses of either the BNT162b2 or mRNA-1273 vaccine that participants received. Samples were given by two convalescent patients 16 days and one week before vaccination.

Ahead of sequencing, the ViraFEST assay grew antigen-specific CD4+ T cells using viral peptide pools. Isolating CD4+ T cells followed roughly ten days of culture. Confirmation by PCR established that the person had SARS-CoV-2 infection between March and December 2020. Days 3 and 7 saw half the medium replaced with IL-2 medium. V gave up 5 bases and J gave up 8 bases, with 13 bases separating them. The CDR3 contains 13 residues. Study results and caveats: By a late point after vaccination, infection- and vaccine-induced clones had shrunk markedly through clonal contraction.

TCRdb keeps only in-frame clones here, not all; method: immunoSEQ multiplex PCR. Counted here are some 40,000 clones, 55% to 75% occurring once; the ten biggest clones make up over 15%. With regard to this clone: Its target is unknown.

This receptor was taken from a human donor who had a prior SARS-CoV-2 infection. This chain joins TRBV12-3 or TRBV12-4 and TRBJ2-1; a possible D gene is TRBD1 (7 bases). The sequencing here drew on CD4+ T cells from PBMCs cultured with HCoV-NL63 spike peptides, taken before COVID-19 vaccination. This chain's CDR3 is CASSGAGGHEQFF. The CDR3 nucleotides are TGTGCCAGCAGTGGGGCAGGGGGGCATGAGCAGTTCTTC.